This T cell receptor (beta chain) was obtained from a study of T cells after yellow fever vaccination. Study information: For low cell numbers, libraries were made with SMART-Seq v4 Ultra Low Input. Findings and limits, study-wide: From the bulk population, abundant clonotypes could contaminate and appear within FACS-sorted repertoires. After the booster, 96% of CD4 and roughly nine tenths of CD8 primary-response clones were re-detected.

Template switching by 5'RACE produced TCR cDNA, adding a universal primer site and UMIs. TCRdb fed the 5' RACE reads into MiXCR, producing one record per CDR3 protein. There are some 320,000 distinct CDR3 sequences in the sample; over 4% occur only once, and around 25% lies in the top ten. Germline loops: CDR1 SGHRS, CDR2 YFSETQ. The CDR3 contains 15 residues. V gave up 5 bases and J gave up 2 bases, with 15 bases separating them. As regards this clonotype: Antigen unknown.

The clonotype originates from a young man who received the YFV17D yellow fever vaccine. This material consisted of PBMCs, taken 5 days after the yellow fever booster vaccination. The rearrangement links TRBV5-1 to TRBJ2-3; maybe TRBD2 (6 bases). The CDR3 region is CASSSFGGNTDTQYF. The CDR3 DNA is TGCGCCAGCAGTTCTTTCGGCGGGAACACAGATACGCAGTATTTT.